This T cell receptor (beta chain) comes out of a study of T cell responses to AZD1222 COVID-19 vaccine. Regarding the study as a whole: The donor cohort was predominantly white British with a female majority, and clonal diversity may have been underestimated. Reportedly, nearly half of unique spike TCRs recognized epitopes outside B.1.351/B.1.1.7 mutations. Increased Spike-specific TCR breadth and depth were observed after two AZD1222 doses.

A word on this clone: Its antigen is still unknown.

The CDR3 runs to 16 residues. Trimming pared 3 bases from V and 1 base from J, leaving 14 bases between. Germline CDR1 reads SGHKS; CDR2 reads YYEKEE (reference sequence). Some clones are missing from TCRdb's copy, which holds only in-frame ones; the method was immunoSEQ multiplex PCR. The sample holds about 160,000 clones, 88% seen once. The specimen comprised peripheral blood, sampled on day 0 of AZD1222 vaccination. The sequence was obtained from an adult in good health. The chain is built from TRBV5-5 and TRBJ2-1; D is uncertain. The CDR3 DNA is TGTGCCAGCAGCTCAAAGACTGACACTTCCTACAATGAGCAGTTCTTC. Protein: CASSSKTDTSYNEQFF. The full variable domain, with the rest looked up from reference TRBV5-5 and TRBJ2-1, is DAGVTQSPTHLIKTRGQQVTLRCSPISGHKSVSWYQQVLGQGPQFIFQYYEKEERGRGNFPDRFSARQFPNYSSELNVNALLLGDSALYLCASSSKTDTSYNEQFFGPGTRLTVL.